This T cell receptor beta chain was captured by sequencing in a study of human T cells and chemical hapten exposure. The V gene's germline CDR1 is PRHDT and CDR2 FYEKMQ (reference sequence). The CDR3 runs to 14 residues. V was trimmed by 1 base and J by 4 bases, leaving 10 bases between them. Someone pulled total RNA out of unfractionated whole blood. This clonotype was counted at least ten times. Individual cDNA molecules had unique molecular identifiers attached to them by the library. As originally analysed: Counting gave a median of about 89,000 TCRs per sample, with values ranging from about 20,000 to 750,000. TCRdb itself ran the 5' RACE reads through MiXCR, one entry per CDR3 protein. These V and J calls are TCRdb output, not the study's own analysis. The data contain 110,000 to 150,000 distinct CDR3 sequences, around 4.1% of them seen just once; the ten biggest clones take up over 1.3%.

The chain is built from TRBV13 and TRBJ1-1; perhaps TRBD1 as D (5 bases). The clonotype was recovered from a female donor in good health. CDR3 in amino acids: CASSLDQGSTEAFF. CDR3 coding DNA: TGTGCCAGCAGCTTAGACCAGGGATCCACTGAAGCTTTCTTT. The full variable domain, its missing parts supplied by reference TRBV13 and TRBJ1-1, is AAGVIQSPRHLIKEKRETATLKCYPIPRHDTVYWYQQGPGQDPQFLISFYEKMQSDKGSIPDRFSAQQFSDYHSELNMSSLELGDSALYFCASSLDQGSTEAFFGQGTRLTVV.